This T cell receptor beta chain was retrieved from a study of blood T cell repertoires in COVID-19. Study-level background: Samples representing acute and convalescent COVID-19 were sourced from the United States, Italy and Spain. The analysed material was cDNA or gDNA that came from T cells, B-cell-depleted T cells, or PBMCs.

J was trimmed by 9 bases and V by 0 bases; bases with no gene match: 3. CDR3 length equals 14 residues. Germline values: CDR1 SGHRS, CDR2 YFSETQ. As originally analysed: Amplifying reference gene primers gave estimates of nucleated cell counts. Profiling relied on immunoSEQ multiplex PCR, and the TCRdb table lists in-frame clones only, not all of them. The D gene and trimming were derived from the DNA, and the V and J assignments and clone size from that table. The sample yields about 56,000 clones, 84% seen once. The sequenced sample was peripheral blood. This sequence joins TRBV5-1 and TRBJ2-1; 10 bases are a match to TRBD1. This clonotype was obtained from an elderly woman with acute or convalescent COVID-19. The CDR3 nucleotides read TGCGCCAGCAGCTTGGGGACAGGGGGAACTGAGCAGTTCTTC. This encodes CASSLGTGGTEQFF.